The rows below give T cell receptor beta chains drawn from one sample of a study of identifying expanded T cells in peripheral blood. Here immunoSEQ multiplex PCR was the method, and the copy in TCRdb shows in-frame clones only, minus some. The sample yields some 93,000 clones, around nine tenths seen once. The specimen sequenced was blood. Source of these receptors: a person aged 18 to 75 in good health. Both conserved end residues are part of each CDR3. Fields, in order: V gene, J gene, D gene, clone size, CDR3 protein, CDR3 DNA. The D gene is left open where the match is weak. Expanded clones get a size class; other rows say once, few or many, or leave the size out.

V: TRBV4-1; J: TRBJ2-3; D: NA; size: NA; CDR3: CASSQDRSTDTQYF; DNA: TGCGCCAGCAGCCAAGACAGAAGCACAGATACGCAGTATTTT
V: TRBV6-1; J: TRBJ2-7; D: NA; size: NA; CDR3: CASSEENRYEQYF; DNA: TGTGCCAGCAGTGAAGAGAACAGATACGAGCAGTACTTC
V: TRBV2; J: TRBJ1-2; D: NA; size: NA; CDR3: CASREGREGYGYTF; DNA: TGTGCCAGCAGGGAAGGCAGGGAGGGTTATGGCTACACCTTC
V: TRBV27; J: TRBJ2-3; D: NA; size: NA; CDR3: CASSLSGTDTQYF; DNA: TGTGCCAGCAGTTTATCCGGCACAGATACGCAGTATTTT
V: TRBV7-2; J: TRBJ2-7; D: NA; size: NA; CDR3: CASSLVIAEPYEQYF; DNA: TGTGCCAGCAGCTTAGTAATAGCGGAGCCCTACGAGCAGTACTTC
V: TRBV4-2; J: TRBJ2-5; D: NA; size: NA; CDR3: CASSRVDQETQYF; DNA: TGTGCCAGCAGCCGGGTGGACCAAGAGACCCAGTACTTC
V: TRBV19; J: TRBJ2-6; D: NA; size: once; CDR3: CASSIDEGSGANVLTF; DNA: TGTGCCAGTAGTATTGACGAGGGAAGCGGGGCCAACGTCCTGACTTTC
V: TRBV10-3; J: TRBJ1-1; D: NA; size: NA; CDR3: CAISGGAAEAFF; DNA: TGTGCCATCAGTGGGGGGGCAGCTGAAGCTTTCTTT
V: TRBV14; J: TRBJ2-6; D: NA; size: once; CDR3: CASSQVQSGANVLTF; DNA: TGTGCCAGCAGCCAAGTGCAGTCTGGGGCCAACGTCCTGACTTTC
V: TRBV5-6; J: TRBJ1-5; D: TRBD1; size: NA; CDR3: CASSTFGTGNQPQHF; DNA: TGTGCCAGCAGCACATTCGGGACAGGCAATCAGCCCCAGCATTTT
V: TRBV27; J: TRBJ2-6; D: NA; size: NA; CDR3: CASSLRQGSGANVLTF; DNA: TGTGCCAGCAGTTTACGGCAGGGCTCTGGGGCCAACGTCCTGACTTTC
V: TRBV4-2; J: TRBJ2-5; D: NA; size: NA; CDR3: CASSANGLQETQYF; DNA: TGTGCCAGCAGCGCGAACGGATTACAAGAGACCCAGTACTTC
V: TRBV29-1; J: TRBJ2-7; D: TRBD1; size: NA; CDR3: CSVEGGQGYEQYF; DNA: TGCAGCGTTGAGGGAGGACAGGGCTACGAGCAGTACTTC
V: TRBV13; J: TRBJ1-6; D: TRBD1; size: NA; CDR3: CASSLGRRQGRFSPLHF; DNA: TGTGCCAGCAGCTTAGGCCGAAGACAGGGAAGATTTTCACCCCTCCACTTT
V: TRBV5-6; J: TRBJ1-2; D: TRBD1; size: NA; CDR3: CASRSTGGPSAGYTF; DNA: TGTGCCAGCAGGTCCACAGGGGGCCCCTCGGCTGGCTACACCTTC
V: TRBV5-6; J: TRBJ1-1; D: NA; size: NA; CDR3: CASSRGRVGNEAFF; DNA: TGTGCCAGCAGCCGAGGTCGAGTGGGAAATGAAGCTTTCTTT
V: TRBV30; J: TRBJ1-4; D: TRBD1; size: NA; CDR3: CAWSPTTGGNEKLFF; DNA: TGTGCCTGGAGTCCAACGACAGGGGGAAATGAAAAACTGTTTTTT
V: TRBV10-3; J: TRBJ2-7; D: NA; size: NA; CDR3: CAITYNPTYEQYF; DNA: TGTGCCATCACCTATAACCCAACCTACGAGCAGTACTTC
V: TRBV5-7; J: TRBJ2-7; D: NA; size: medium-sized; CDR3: CASSFYEQYF; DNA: TGTGCCAGCAGCTTTTACGAGCAGTACTTC
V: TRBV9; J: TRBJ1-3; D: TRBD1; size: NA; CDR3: CASSAHGTGSGNTIYF; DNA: TGTGCCAGCAGCGCGCATGGGACAGGGTCAGGAAACACCATATATTTT
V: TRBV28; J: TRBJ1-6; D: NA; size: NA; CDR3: CASSRTGLDSPLHF; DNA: TGTGCCAGCAGTCGTACAGGGCTTGATTCACCCCTCCACTTT
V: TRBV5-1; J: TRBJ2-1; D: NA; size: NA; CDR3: CASSLTTGQNEQFF; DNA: TGCGCCAGCAGTTTAACAACAGGACAAAATGAGCAGTTCTTC
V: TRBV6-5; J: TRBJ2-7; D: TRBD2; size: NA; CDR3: CASSFSSGGRQQYF; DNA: TGTGCCAGCAGTTTTTCTTCGGGAGGTAGGCAGCAGTACTTC
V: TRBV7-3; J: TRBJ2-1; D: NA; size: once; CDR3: CASSLDRDNEQFF; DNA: TGTGCCAGCAGCTTAGACCGAGACAATGAGCAGTTCTTC
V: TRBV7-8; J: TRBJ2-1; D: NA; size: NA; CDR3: CASSPDRTSYNEQFF; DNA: TGTGCCAGCAGCCCCGACAGGACCTCCTACAATGAGCAGTTCTTC
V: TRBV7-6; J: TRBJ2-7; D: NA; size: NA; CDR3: CASSLEGVSDEQYF; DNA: TGTGCCAGCAGCTTAGAGGGGGTTAGTGACGAGCAGTACTTC